The present T cell receptor (beta chain) was sequenced within a study of OX40 agonist ivuxolimab in advanced cancers. This CDR3 is built from 14 residues. V was shortened by 0 bases and J by 8 bases, with 12 bases between the two germline ends. The germline V gene encodes CDR1 MNHEY and CDR2 SMNVEV (reference sequence). At cycle 4 day 1, cycle 7 day 1, and baseline, blood was sampled. The method was immunoSEQ multiplex PCR; TCRdb's version includes in-frame clones alone and lacks a portion of them. Seen here are about 100,000 clones, roughly 92% observed once, and the top ten hold roughly 2.6%. The source material was CD4+ or CD8+ T cells sorted from blood, sampled in a trial of the OX40 agonist ivuxolimab. This receptor was obtained from an adult with an advanced solid tumor such as melanoma, head and neck, liver or kidney cancer. The chain is built from TRBV27 and TRBJ2-3; D remains unclear. The CDR3, as DNA: TGTGCCAGCAGTTTATCGATGACTGTGCGTACGCAGTATTTT. This codes for CASSLSMTVRTQYF.